The present TCR beta chain was sequenced within a study of blood T cell repertoires in COVID-19. TCRdb keeps only in-frame clones here, not all; method: immunoSEQ multiplex PCR. The repertoire consists of 140,000 or so clones, with 87% occurring once and the leading ten covering over 0.75%. In germline, CDR1 is SGHRS, CDR2 YFSETQ. V lost 4 bases, J lost 2 bases, and 8 bases stayed unmatched. The CDR3 is 15 residues long. This TCR came from a woman between 50 and 59 years old with acute or convalescent COVID-19. The chain joins TRBV5-1 to TRBJ1-2; 7 nucleotides align to TRBD1. The sample consisted of peripheral blood. Written as DNA, the CDR3 is TGCGCCAGCAGCGCAAGACAGGGAACAAACTATGGCTACACCTTC. It yields the protein CASSARQGTNYGYTF. Looking up the rest from reference TRBV5-1 and TRBJ1-2 gives the full variable domain: KAGVTQTPRYLIKTRGQQVTLSCSPISGHRSVSWYQQTPGQGLQFLFEYFSETQRNKGNFPGRFSGRQFSNSRSEMNVSTLELGDSALYLCASSARQGTNYGYTFGSGTRLTVV.